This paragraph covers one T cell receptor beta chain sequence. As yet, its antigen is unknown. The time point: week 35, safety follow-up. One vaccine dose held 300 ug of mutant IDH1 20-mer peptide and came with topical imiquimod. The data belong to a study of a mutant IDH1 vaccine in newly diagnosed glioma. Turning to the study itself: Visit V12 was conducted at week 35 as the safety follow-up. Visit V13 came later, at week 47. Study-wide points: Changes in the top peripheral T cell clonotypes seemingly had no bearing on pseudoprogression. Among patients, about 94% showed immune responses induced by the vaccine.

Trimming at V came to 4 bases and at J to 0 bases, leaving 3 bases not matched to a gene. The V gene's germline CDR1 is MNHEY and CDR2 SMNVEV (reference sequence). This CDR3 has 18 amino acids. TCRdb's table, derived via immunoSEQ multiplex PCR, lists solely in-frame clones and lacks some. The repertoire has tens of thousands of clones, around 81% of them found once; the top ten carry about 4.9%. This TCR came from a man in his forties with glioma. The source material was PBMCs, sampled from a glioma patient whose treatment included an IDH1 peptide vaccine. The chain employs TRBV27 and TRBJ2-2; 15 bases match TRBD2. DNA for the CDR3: TGTGCCAGCAGTTCCGGGACTAGCGGGAGGACGAACACCGGGGAGCTGTTTTTT. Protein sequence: CASSSGTSGRTNTGELFF.